This T cell receptor beta chain emerged from a study of blood T cell repertoires in COVID-19. Generated by immunoSEQ multiplex PCR, the TCRdb table keeps only in-frame clones and is missing some. The sample includes some 140,000 clones, about 73% of them seen just once. Germline V gene sequence: CDR1 GTSNPN, CDR2 SVGIG (reference sequence). The trim removed 1 base at V and 4 bases at J, leaving 10 bases unmatched. This CDR3 is built from 16 residues. The chain combines TRBV30 with TRBJ2-3; TRBD2 matches 8 bases. The sample comprised peripheral blood. This TCR came from a man at least 80 years old with acute or convalescent COVID-19. The CDR3 DNA follows: TGTGCCTGGAGTGCACCATTCGCGGGGGGTTCAGATACGCAGTATTTT. This encodes CAWSAPFAGGSDTQYF.